The 28 T cell receptor beta chains in this list originate from one sample, sequenced in a study of blood T cell repertoires in COVID-19. Profiled with immunoSEQ multiplex PCR; TCRdb holds only in-frame clones, not every one. Altogether about 100,000 clones are present, approximately 80% being singletons, with the ten largest covering 12%. Sequencing used peripheral blood. The origin of the receptors is a woman in her sixties or seventies with acute or convalescent COVID-19.

The chain combines TRBV12-3 or TRBV12-4 with TRBJ1-5; D remains ambiguous. Trimming removed 7 bases at V and 5 bases at J, with 9 bases between. The CDR3 sequence is 12 residues long. The CDR3 DNA sequence: TGTGCCAGCACAACAGAGTATCAGCCCCAGCATTTT. Residues: CASTTEYQPQHF.

The chain recombines TRBV18 with TRBJ1-1, with TRBD1 matching over 12 bases. CDR1 and CDR2 from the germline V gene are KGHSH and LQKENI. V dropped 3 bases and J dropped 5; count of bases not matched to a gene: 7. This CDR3 contains 16 residues. CDR3 amino acids: CASSPMGQGASTEAFF. DNA for the CDR3: TGTGCCAGCTCACCTATGGGACAGGGGGCGAGTACTGAAGCTTTCTTT.

The chain recombines TRBV19 with TRBJ1-2, with D unclear. The CDR3 totals 14 residues. The ends were cut back, 4 bases at V and 0 bases at J, with 9 bases in the middle. Germline assignment: CDR1 LNHDA and CDR2 SQIVND (reference sequence). CDR3: CASSRPSSNYGYTF. CDR3 nucleotide sequence: TGTGCCAGTAGTAGGCCGTCATCTAACTATGGCTACACCTTC.

The chain has TRBV30 and TRBJ1-2; D might be TRBD1 (6 bases). This CDR3 spans 12 amino acids. V was clipped by 4 bases and J by 3 bases, with 9 bases between them. The germline gives CDR1 GTSNPN, CDR2 SVGIG (reference sequence). CDR3 amino acids: CAWTGEDYGYTF. CDR3 bases: TGTGCCTGGACAGGGGAAGACTATGGCTACACCTTC.

The chain has TRBV3-1 (or the pseudogene TRBV3-2) and TRBJ1-2, with D possibly being TRBD1 (6 bases). Germline lookup yields CDR1 LGHDT and CDR2 YNNKEL (reference sequence). This CDR3 is built from 15 residues. Trimming removed 1 base from V and 5 bases from J, with 14 bases in between. CDR3 sequence (DNA): TGTGCCAGCAGCCAAGGCCCCACAGGGCCTTATGGCTACACCTTC. Translating it yields CASSQGPTGPYGYTF.

The CDR3, as DNA: TGCAGCGTTGACCCAAGAAAAAGGAGGAGCTCCTACGAGCAGTACTTC. Protein sequence: CSVDPRKRRSSYEQYF. V is TRBV29-1 and J is TRBJ2-7; the D gene is possibly TRBD2 (5 bases). The ends were cut back, 3 bases at V and 0 bases at J, with 18 bases in the middle. Germline CDR1 reads SQVTM; CDR2 reads ANQGSEA. This CDR3 comprises 16 residues.

The J gene is TRBJ1-2, the V gene TRBV7-9; 8 bases agree with TRBD1. Trimming at V came to 1 base and at J to 2 bases, leaving 3 bases not matched to a gene. The CDR3 is 15 amino acids. Per the germline V gene, CDR1 is SEHNR and CDR2 is FQNEAQ (reference sequence). CDR3 sequence: CASSLGQGTNYGYTF. DNA for the CDR3: TGTGCCAGCAGCTTAGGACAGGGGACGAACTATGGCTACACCTTC. Based on the CDR3 plus reference TRBV7-9 and TRBJ1-2, the full variable domain is DTGVSQNPRHKITKRGQNVTFRCDPISEHNRLYWYRQTLGQGPEFLTYFQNEAQLEKSRLLSDRFSAERPKGSFSTLEIQRTEQGDSAMYLCASSLGQGTNYGYTFGSGTRLTVV.

The chain carries TRBV5-6 and TRBJ2-7; a weak D match, TRBD2 (6 bases). CDR3 length: 15 residues. CDR1 is SGHDT, CDR2 YYEEEE, per germline. V was clipped by 4 bases and J by 4 bases, with 18 bases between them. CDR3 amino acids: CASSLGWGVSYEQYV. CDR3 nucleotide sequence: TGTGCCAGCAGCCTCGGTTGGGGGGTTAGTTACGAGCAGTACGTC.

The chain recombines TRBV3-1 (or the pseudogene TRBV3-2) with TRBJ2-3; 11 bases line up with TRBD2. This CDR3 region has 16 residues. The V gene end was trimmed by 0 bases and the J gene end by 1 base; junction bases not matched to a gene: 0. From germline, CDR1 is LGHDT and CDR2 YNNKEL (reference sequence). This chain's CDR3 is CASSQDSGGGTDTQYF. The CDR3 DNA reads TGTGCCAGCAGCCAAGATAGCGGGGGGGGCACAGATACGCAGTATTTT.

The chain combines TRBV6-5 with TRBJ2-3; TRBD1 matches at 9 bases. The CDR3 consists of 15 residues. The germline CDR1 and CDR2 sequences are MNHEY and SVGAGI. The V gene end was trimmed by 5 bases and the J gene end by 4 bases; junction bases not matched to a gene: 7. CDR3 in amino acids: CASSRDRVRADTQYF. The CDR3 bases are TGTGCCAGCAGTCGGGACAGGGTAAGGGCAGATACGCAGTATTTT.

This clone was seen only once. This chain joins TRBV7-8 and TRBJ2-5; 10 bases agree with TRBD2. CDR3 size: 18 residues. CDR1 and CDR2 (germline): SGHVS, FQNEAQ. V shed 4 bases and J 1 base; nucleotides not matched to a gene: 12. The CDR3 loop reads CASSSRATSGVTQETQYF. As DNA, the CDR3 is TGTGCCAGCAGCTCGAGAGCAACTAGCGGGGTCACCCAAGAGACCCAGTACTTC. The full variable domain, completed using reference TRBV7-8 and TRBJ2-5, is GAGVSQSPRYKVAKRGQDVALRCDPISGHVSLFWYQQALGQGPEFLTYFQNEAQLDKSGLPSDRFFAERPEGSVSTLKIQRTQQEDSAVYLCASSSRATSGVTQETQYFGPGTRLLVL.

The chain has TRBV7-3 and TRBJ2-1; 9 bases align to TRBD2. Germline V gives CDR1 SGHTA, CDR2 FQGTGA. This CDR3 spans 17 amino acids. With 4 bases clipped from V and 0 bases from J, the junction kept 7 bases outside the gene matches. The CDR3 coding sequence is TGTGCCAGCAGCTCTAGCGGGGCTAGTAGCTCCTACAATGAGCAGTTCTTC. This translates into CASSSSGASSSYNEQFF.

V and J are TRBV2 and TRBJ2-3; the D gene is possibly TRBD2 (6 bases). CDR3 length: 15 amino acids. With 5 bases removed from V and 2 bases from J, the gap between germline ends came to 14 bases. Per germline, CDR1 SNHLY and CDR2 FYNNEI. The CDR3 region is CASSTPGTFTDTQYF. CDR3 sequence (DNA): TGTGCCAGCAGTACCCCCGGGACTTTCACAGATACGCAGTATTTT.

The V gene is TRBV5-1, the J gene TRBJ2-3, with D possibly being TRBD2 (5 bases). V lost 1 base, J lost 0 bases, and 9 bases lay in between. CDR1 is SGHRS, CDR2 YFSETQ, per germline. CDR3 size: 15 residues. The CDR3 DNA reads TGCGCCAGCAGCTTGAGGCTAGCTAGCACAGATACGCAGTATTTT. Translating it yields CASSLRLASTDTQYF.

The chain employs TRBV5-8 and TRBJ1-1; TRBD1 might be the D (5 bases). The CDR3 is 13 residues long. V dropped 5 bases and J dropped 3 bases, with 11 bases sitting between them. Germline CDR1 and CDR2: SGHTS and YDEGEE. The CDR3 loop reads CASSVRDYTEAFF. The CDR3 DNA sequence: TGTGCCAGCAGTGTCAGGGACTACACTGAAGCTTTCTTT.

The gene calls are TRBV10-3 and TRBJ1-1; perhaps TRBD1 as D (5 bases). V was pared by 5 bases and J by 1 base, with 5 bases between. Germline CDR1 reads ENHRY; CDR2 reads SYGVKD. The CDR3 is 12 amino acids. CDR3 nucleotide sequence: TGTGCCATCAGTACAGGGAACACTGAAGCTTTCTTT. Its protein is CAISTGNTEAFF.

This clone occurred once. The genes are TRBV3-1 (or the pseudogene TRBV3-2) and TRBJ2-7, with a possible D match to TRBD2 (7 bases). CDR3 length: 14 residues. V lost 4 bases to trimming and J lost 4 bases, with 14 bases between them. Germline V CDR1 and CDR2: LGHDT, YNNKEL (reference sequence). CDR3 sequence: CASSPPGGGYEQYF. CDR3 nucleotide sequence: TGTGCCAGCAGCCCCCCGGGGGGCGGATACGAGCAGTACTTC.

The gene calls are TRBV19 and TRBJ1-1; D is undetermined. The V and J ends lost 3 bases and 0 bases respectively, with 11 bases between them. The germline V gene encodes CDR1 LNHDA and CDR2 SQIVND (reference sequence). The CDR3 is 15 amino acids. CDR3 coding DNA: TGTGCCAGTAGTATGGGCAGTACCATGAACACTGAAGCTTTCTTT. Translation gives CASSMGSTMNTEAFF.

The chain is built from TRBV9 and TRBJ2-7; D is possibly TRBD2 (6 bases). This CDR3 region has 14 residues. V lost 4 bases and J 3 bases, leaving 14 bases between the germline ends. The V gene's germline CDR1 is SGDLS and CDR2 YYNGEE. CDR3 region: CASSHRPGDYEQYF. For the CDR3, the DNA is TGTGCCAGCAGCCACCGACCGGGGGACTACGAGCAGTACTTC.

This clone was seen just once. J is TRBJ2-7 and V is TRBV2; 7 bases are a match to TRBD1. The germline CDR1 and CDR2 sequences are SNHLY and FYNNEI. The CDR3 length is 13 residues. The junction had 7 bases not matched to a gene; V was cut back by 5 bases and J by 6 bases. The CDR3 here is CASSTTGVGEQYV. The CDR3 DNA reads TGTGCCAGCAGTACCACAGGGGTGGGCGAGCAGTACGTC.

This chain links TRBV10-1 with TRBJ2-1; possible D gene TRBD2, 7 bases. The CDR3 length is 15 residues. Germline assignment: CDR1 WNHNN and CDR2 SYGVQD (reference sequence). V was pared by 2 bases and J by 2 bases, with 10 bases between. DNA for the CDR3: TGCGCCAGCAGTGAGGGAGGGGGGGCCTACAATGAGCAGTTCTTC. Protein product: CASSEGGGAYNEQFF.

CDR3 sequence reads: CASSRQGYEQYF. CDR3 DNA sequence: TGTGCCAGCAGCCGACAGGGCTACGAGCAGTACTTC. V and J are TRBV7-8 and TRBJ2-7; 7 nucleotides align to TRBD1. The CDR3 covers 12 residues. CDR1 and CDR2 (germline): SGHVS, FQNEAQ. Unmatched junction bases numbered 1, after V lost 5 bases and J lost 3 bases.

The V call is TRBV5-1, the J call TRBJ2-3, with D perhaps matching TRBD1 (6 bases). Germline assignment: CDR1 SGHRS and CDR2 YFSETQ. The CDR3 totals 16 residues. Trimming removed 0 bases at V and 2 bases at J, with 13 bases between. DNA for the CDR3: TGCGCCAGCAGCTTGGAGGGGGAACCCCCCACAGATACGCAGTATTTT. Translating it yields CASSLEGEPPTDTQYF.

V is TRBV4-3 and J is TRBJ2-5; D is undetermined. The V end was cut by 1 base, the J end by 7 bases, with 10 bases between. The CDR3 consists of 13 residues. Germline V gene lookup returns CDR1 LGHNA and CDR2 YSLEER. CDR3 residues: CASSQVPEATQYF. The DNA for the CDR3 is TGCGCCAGCAGCCAAGTACCTGAGGCGACCCAGTACTTC.

This clone occurred a few times. This sample includes further DNA sequences coding for the same CDR3. The V and J genes are TRBV5-5 and TRBJ1-1, with D uncertain. CDR3 length equals 14 residues. In germline, CDR1 is SGHKS, CDR2 YYEKEE (reference sequence). V lost 2 bases to trimming and J lost 1 base, with 9 bases between them. In DNA form, the CDR3 reads TGTGCCAGCAGCTTCCTAGACTGGAACACTGAAGCTTTCTTT. This sequence encodes CASSFLDWNTEAFF.

The rearrangement uses TRBV30 and TRBJ1-5; D gene ambiguous. The CDR3 covers 14 residues. In germline, CDR1 is GTSNPN, CDR2 SVGIG (reference sequence). Trimming took 2 bases from V and 2 from J, leaving 10 bases between them. CDR3 DNA sequence: TGTGCCTGGAGTCGGGGTGACGGCAATCAGCCCCAGCATTTT. This encodes CAWSRGDGNQPQHF.

Comments on this clone: Since no conserved phenylalanine or tryptophan closes the CDR3, a read error is the likely cause. The DNA is omitted, as the CDR3 cannot be located on it reliably, and the CDR3 follows TCRdb's listing. The chain carries TRBV28 and TRBJ1-5; TRBD1 is the table's D call, not checked against the DNA. The CDR3 length equals 12 residues, ends included. Per germline, CDR1 MDHEN and CDR2 SYDVKM. CDR3 sequence reads: CASSQRSGTVNL.

V gene TRBV10-3 combines with J gene TRBJ1-1; D remains unclear. The V end lost 2 bases, the J end lost 11 bases, and 15 bases lay between the germline ends. CDR3 size: 13 residues. Germline CDR1 ENHRY, CDR2 SYGVKD. This chain's CDR3 is CAISERLEEVAFF. CDR3 DNA: TGTGCCATCAGTGAGCGTTTGGAGGAGGTGGCTTTCTTT.